This entry describes one T cell receptor beta chain. Its cognate antigen has yet to be identified. The sample holds no much larger clone one base away, and base qualities are not on file. Participants in the prospective study were aged about 18 to 90 years, lived in some 24 United States geographic areas, and enrolled through a virtual design. In the prospective study, participants were assigned to cohorts based on the clinical history participants reported in a screening survey and a study questionnaire. Mobile phlebotomists in the prospective study collected whole blood, serum and a nasopharyngeal or oropharyngeal swab from every participant. Prospective study participants could optionally give additional blood draws and questionnaires over an approximately 2-month period. Prospective study blood samples were shipped either frozen or at room temperature before DNA extraction. The sample originates from a study of blood T cell repertoires in COVID-19 (dated by TCRdb to 2019 to 2021). Regarding the study in general: Samples from collaborators originated in the United States, Italy and Spain and spanned both the acute and convalescent phases of COVID-19. Samples came from the ongoing ImmuneRACE study (first 160 participants) plus 1,254 subjects from 6 global collaborators. A freely available public database, intended as a resource for researchers studying the immune response to SARS-CoV-2, is where the repertoires were released. Subjects who had been exposed to COVID-19, were actively infected with it, or had recovered from it provided the deeply sampled blood TCRbeta repertoires that made up the dataset. The material from the prospective study consisted of cDNA or gDNA derived from T cells, B-cell-depleted T cells, or PBMCs. Sample metadata almost always included a de-identified subject ID, COVID-19 status, age in years and sex. Where HLA class I and class II types were available, the types were taken from metadata supplied by the sample provider, not from assay-based typing. The paper as a whole reports these results and caveats: How much clinical and demographic metadata was included differed by source and by participant, and the metadata was provided uncurated.

TCRbeta CDR3 regions were amplified from genomic DNA using the immunoSEQ Assay, a bias-controlled multiplex PCR. The source study handled its data this way. The number of nucleated cells in each sample was estimated from the amplification of reference gene primers within the assay. To quantify the absolute abundance of each unique TCRbeta CDR3 rearrangement, sequence reads were collapsed and filtered. Productive Simpson clonality was computed per sample as the square root of Simpson's diversity index over productive rearrangements. In its TCRdb copy, this immuneACCESS table keeps in-frame sequences only and misses some clones. Where compared with another copy, unresolved V genes explain less than half of these, and the others have no known cause. That table furnishes V, J and clone size, whereas the DNA furnished D and trimming. The sample table holds 180,000 or so clones, of which over 75% were seen once. 1% to 1.5% of the sample belongs to the ten largest clones.

There are 15 amino acids in the CDR3, from cysteine to phenylalanine inclusive. Only CDR3 DNA is held: 45 bases, read in frame from base 1. Clipping removes 5 bases from V and 5 bases from J, with 10 as the unmatched junction base count. From a lookup of the germline V gene (reference sequence), CDR1 and CDR2 are SGHAT and FQDESV. The source of this sequence is a human donor with acute COVID-19. The donor label of this sample is uncertain. The rearranged segments are TRBV11-1 and TRBJ2-5; 8 nucleotides in the junction match TRBD2. The sample was PBMCs or T cells enriched from blood (not recorded which). The CDR3 is CASSNILAGYETQYF. The DNA sequence is as follows: TGTGCCAGCAGCAACATTCTAGCGGGTTATGAGACCCAGTACTTC.